The T cell receptor (beta chain) under discussion was sequenced for a study of shared clonotypes between healthy human individuals (dated by TCRdb to the early 2020s). About the study as a whole: The cohort included a few men and a couple of women between 18 and 49 years of age. Different laboratories and diverse techniques were used to prepare libraries and sequence TCR repertoires, to increase sequencing depth and limit assay-specific biases. The study deeply sequenced blood TCR repertoires of about 5 healthy adults to estimate repertoire size and the extent of clonotype sharing between individuals. Per donor, leukapheresis produced somewhere between about 0.9 and 9.5 billion PBMCs. General findings and caveats noted by the study authors: Only blood was sampled, and tissue TCR repertoires likely differ from those in blood. The small number of donors limited the genetic and exposure-history diversity represented. Based on pairwise subsampling, the degree of clonotype sharing among donors was expected to be affected by sequencing depth.

Using the deep immunoSEQ assay, TCR CDR3 regions were amplified from genomic DNA by multiplex PCR. Genomic DNA extracted from each cell subset was distributed evenly over all wells of several immunoSEQ 96-well plates, and each plate served as one replicate. For unsorted PBMC, each replicate PCR was loaded with about 270 ng genomic DNA, equivalent to 25,000 to 35,000 T cell genomes. Unsorted PBMC genomic DNA was sequenced across ten immunoSEQ deep assay plates. Purified libraries were quantified with a Qubit 3.0 fluorometer, sized on a Bioanalyzer 2100, and re-quantified with the KAPA Library Quantification kit. A separate single-read 150-cycle Illumina NextSeq 550 flow cell was used to sequence each immunoSEQ 96-well plate. The published analysis was carried out like this. Because the immunoSEQ output held only junctional sequences and lacked quality scores, the filtering could not match the filtering applied to full-length reads. To assign V/J genes and CDR3, sequences were annotated against IMGT germline references using PyIR, a Python wrapper for IgBLAST v1.9. Reads with weak V/J assignments (E-value above 1e-6), missing CDR3, stop codons, out-of-frame junctions, or ambiguous translated residues were removed. A V3J clonotype was defined by an identical inferred V gene, J gene, and CDR3 amino acid sequence. Percentage overlap between repertoires was computed as shared unique clonotypes divided by the size of the smaller repertoire. Three approaches were used to assess repertoire richness: RTK rarefaction, the Chao1 estimator, and Recon v2.1 estimates of unobserved clonotypes. TCRdb took over this immuneACCESS table, retaining in-frame rearrangements with V and J assigned. Such tables are incomplete; in checked studies, under half of the missing clones stem from an unresolved V gene, and the remainder is unexplained. That table supplies the V and J calls and clone size; D and trimming were determined from the DNA. The sample table records about 480,000 clones; roughly 85% of these occur just once. The ten top clones hold around 12% of the sample.

On this clone: Its target antigen remains unknown. No base qualities exist here, and no much larger clone lies one base off it.

The donors were healthy, HIV-negative adults who had no recently reported acute infections or vaccinations. All donors were Caucasian adults living in Nashville, Tennessee, USA. For unsorted samples, about 90 million PBMCs were counted and genomic DNA was extracted with the QIAamp DNA Blood Mini kit. Blood was collected by leukapheresis, and PBMCs were isolated by Ficoll-Histopaque density gradient centrifugation and then cryopreserved in liquid nitrogen vapor phase. For CDR1 and CDR2, the germline V gene (reference sequence) lists SEHNR and FQNEAQ. The CDR3 starts with the cysteine, ends with the phenylalanine, and has 14 residues. Only the CDR3 DNA is retained, 42 bases long and in frame from the first base. V is trimmed back by 4 bases and J by 3 bases, and the junction contains 6 bases that no gene match accounts for.

This receptor was taken from a middle-aged woman in good health. Some clones in this sample may be carry-over from other donors' samples. Material: PBMCs. The chain employs TRBV7-9 and TRBJ2-7; the junction holds 7 bases that match TRBD2. The CDR3 protein sequence reads: CASSYGLVYYEQYF. In nucleotide form, the sequence is TGTGCCAGCAGCTACGGACTAGTCTACTACGAGCAGTACTTC.